This paragraph covers one T cell receptor beta chain sequence. This record comes from a study of blood T cell repertoires in COVID-19. This CDR3 is 15 amino acids long. With V trimmed by 5 bases and J by 1 base, 5 bases remained unmatched. CDR1 SGHTA and CDR2 FQGNSA come from the germline V gene. Generated by immunoSEQ multiplex PCR, the TCRdb table keeps only in-frame clones and is missing some. The profile shows a few hundred thousand clones, 80% to 95% of them singletons. V and J are TRBV7-2 and TRBJ1-3; 7 bases map to TRBD1. Sequencing used PBMCs or T cells enriched from blood (not recorded which). The clonotype was recovered from a man younger than 35 who had recovered from COVID-19. The CDR3 here is CASSGQVQSGNTIYF. The CDR3 nucleotides are TGTGCCAGCAGCGGACAGGTCCAATCTGGAAACACCATATATTTT.